The 27 T cell receptor beta chains given below trace back to one sample, sequenced in a study of beta chain features in type 1 diabetes. Expressed TCRB transcripts were sequenced because the entire RNA isolate underwent reverse transcription. Measured with immunoSEQ multiplex PCR; TCRdb has only the in-frame clones, and not every one. The sample holds under 150,000 clones; roughly 53% are singletons and the top ten take roughly 0.4%. Sequenced input: Tregs from blood. The receptors come from a man younger than 35 in good health.

The CDR3 sequence is CAWTSGRYPSTDTQYF. In DNA, the CDR3 is TGTGCCTGGACTAGCGGGAGATACCCTAGCACAGATACGCAGTATTTT. The gene calls are TRBV30 and TRBJ2-3; 10 nucleotides agree with TRBD2. There are 16 residues in the CDR3. Germline CDR1 is GTSNPN and CDR2 is SVGIG (reference sequence). The V gene end was trimmed by 4 bases and the J gene end by 0 bases; junction bases not matched to a gene: 7.

The chain joins TRBV7-2 to TRBJ2-1, with D hard to call. Germline values: CDR1 SGHTA, CDR2 FQGNSA. The CDR3 loop spans 11 amino acids. Trimming took off 5 bases at V and 3 bases at J, with 2 bases between the two ends. The CDR3 region has the DNA TGTGCCAGCAGCCGCTACAATGAGCAGTTCTTC. This sequence encodes CASSRYNEQFF.

The chain recombines TRBV5-1 with TRBJ2-2; TRBD1 might be the D (6 bases). In germline, CDR1 is SGHRS, CDR2 YFSETQ. With 2 bases removed from V and 5 bases from J, the gap between germline ends came to 13 bases. This CDR3 region has 15 residues. CDR3 protein: CASSLTGTRTGELFF. The CDR3 DNA is TGCGCCAGCAGCTTAACAGGGACGAGGACCGGGGAGCTGTTTTTT.

This clone was counted between two and nine times. This chain links TRBV7-2 with TRBJ2-5; 14 positions match TRBD2. The J segment lost 2 bases and the V segment lost 5 bases, leaving 13 bases of the junction unmatched. Germline lookup yields CDR1 SGHTA and CDR2 FQGNSA. The length of the CDR3 is 19 residues. Here the CDR3 DNA reads TGTGCCAGCAGCCTAACCCGACTAGCGGGGGGGTGGTGGCAAGAGACCCAGTACTTC. It yields the protein CASSLTRLAGGWWQETQYF.

The chain recombines TRBV18 with TRBJ1-2; D remains unclear. The CDR3 loop spans 14 amino acids. V was clipped by 2 bases and J by 4 bases, with 11 bases between them. Germline V lookup: CDR1 KGHSH, CDR2 LQKENI. The DNA for the CDR3 is TGTGCCAGCTCACCATCAGACACCTTCTATGGCTACACCTTC. This translates into CASSPSDTFYGYTF.

The V call is TRBV29-1, the J call TRBJ1-3; D is uncertain. CDR3 length: 13 amino acids. Trimming left V 7 bases short and J 0 bases short, with 10 bases between. Germline CDR1 is SQVTM and CDR2 is ANQGSEA. DNA for the CDR3: TGCAGCGCCCGAGGGTCCTCTGGAAACACCATATATTTT. Its protein is CSARGSSGNTIYF.

The J gene is TRBJ2-1, the V gene TRBV5-1, with D maybe TRBD2 (6 bases). The CDR3 is made up of 13 amino acids. V lost 6 bases to trimming and J lost 6 bases, with 13 bases between them. CDR1 is SGHRS, CDR2 YFSETQ, per germline. CDR3 region: CASTEPGSNEQFF. CDR3 nucleotide sequence: TGCGCCAGCACCGAACCCGGGAGCAATGAGCAGTTCTTC.

The gene calls are TRBV6-1 and TRBJ1-2; weak D call: TRBD1 (6 bases). There are 16 residues in the CDR3. Trimming stripped 4 bases from V and 3 bases from J, with 18 bases between. Germline V gene sequence: CDR1 MNHNS, CDR2 SASEGT. CDR3 nucleotides: TGTGCCAGCAGTGGACCAAGGGGGGGGCTGCACTATGGCTACACCTTC. The encoded protein is CASSGPRGGLHYGYTF.

This clone was found a few times. The chain uses TRBV7-2 and TRBJ2-4, with 7 bases identical to TRBD1. V lost 4 bases, J lost 0 bases, and 6 bases stayed unmatched. The CDR3 totals 16 residues. Germline CDR1 SGHTA, CDR2 FQGNSA. Written as DNA, the CDR3 is TGTGCCAGCAGCTCCGGGACAGCCATAGCCAAAAACATTCAGTACTTC. It is translated as CASSSGTAIAKNIQYF.

V and J are TRBV18 and TRBJ2-1; TRBD2 matches at 12 bases. Germline V gene sequence: CDR1 KGHSH, CDR2 LQKENI. J gave up 10 bases and V 3 bases, and 10 bases lay outside the gene matches. The CDR3 has 16 amino acids. In DNA, the CDR3 is TGTGCCAGCTCACCCTGGGCTAGCGGGAGGGCCCGGGAGCAGTTCTTC. Its protein product is CASSPWASGRAREQFF.

This chain connects TRBV4-1 to TRBJ2-7; D gene unclear. This CDR3 comprises 13 residues. Germline CDR1 is MGHRA and CDR2 is YSYEKL. Trimming stripped 5 bases from V and 1 base from J, with 9 bases between. The CDR3 DNA reads as TGCGCCAGCAGCTTCGGGTCGTCCTACGAGCAGTACTTC. It yields the protein CASSFGSSYEQYF.

This clone has just one count. This chain links TRBV28 with TRBJ1-6; 7 positions agree with TRBD1. J lost 9 bases, V lost 5 bases, and 7 bases had no gene match. CDR1 MDHEN and CDR2 SYDVKM come from the germline V gene. The length of the CDR3 is 14 residues. The CDR3, as DNA: TGTGCCAGCAGTCTTGACAGGGCCGCTTCACCCCTCCACTTT. Translation gives CASSLDRAASPLHF.

The gene calls are TRBV7-2 and TRBJ1-2, with D unresolved. CDR1 and CDR2 (germline): SGHTA, FQGNSA. CDR3 length equals 16 residues. Trimming stripped 0 bases from V and 0 bases from J, with 11 bases between. The CDR3 is CASSLARVTSNYGYTF. For the CDR3, the DNA is TGTGCCAGCAGCTTAGCGCGGGTCACCTCTAACTATGGCTACACCTTC.

This chain uses TRBV5-1 with TRBJ2-2; 7 nucleotides match TRBD2. The germline gives CDR1 SGHRS, CDR2 YFSETQ. The V gene end was trimmed by 1 base and the J gene end by 4 bases; junction bases not matched to a gene: 13. The CDR3 totals 18 residues. CDR3 sequence reads: CASSLHAGAGEVTGELFF. CDR3 coding DNA: TGCGCCAGCAGCTTGCACGCGGGAGCTGGCGAGGTCACCGGGGAGCTGTTTTTT.

This clone was picked up a small number of times. V usage is TRBV19 and J usage is TRBJ1-5; D might be TRBD1 (6 bases). The CDR3 totals 15 residues. The V and J ends lost 3 bases and 6 bases respectively, with 15 bases between them. Germline V CDR1 and CDR2: LNHDA, SQIVND (reference sequence). The CDR3 DNA is TGTGCCAGTAGTATCACTGTCCAGGGGACTCAGCCCCAGCATTTT. It encodes CASSITVQGTQPQHF.

The chain is built from TRBV9 and TRBJ2-5, with 8 bases matching TRBD1. With V trimmed by 2 bases and J by 2 bases, 5 bases remained unmatched. Germline lookup yields CDR1 SGDLS and CDR2 YYNGEE. This CDR3 contains 15 residues. The CDR3 protein is CASSVLTGGQETQYF. The CDR3 DNA sequence: TGTGCCAGCAGCGTTCTCACAGGGGGACAAGAGACCCAGTACTTC.

This chain links TRBV6-5 with TRBJ2-1; TRBD2 aligns across 8 bases. Germline lookup yields CDR1 MNHEY and CDR2 SVGAGI. CDR3 length: 15 residues. V shed 6 bases, J shed 4 bases, and the junction held 8 bases outside the gene matches. In nucleotides, the CDR3 is TGTGCCAGCAGGGCCGGGACTAGTTTATACAATGAGCAGTTCTTC. It is translated as CASRAGTSLYNEQFF.

The chain carries TRBV27 and TRBJ2-7, with 9 nucleotides matching TRBD1. The germline V gene has CDR1 MNHEY and CDR2 SMNVEV (reference sequence). Trimming at V came to 5 bases and at J to 5 bases, leaving 13 bases not matched to a gene. The length of the CDR3 is 16 residues. The CDR3 region has the DNA TGTGCCAGCAGTCCCCTCGGATGGACAGGGGACCACGAGCAGTACTTC. This encodes CASSPLGWTGDHEQYF.

The rearrangement joins TRBV5-1 to TRBJ1-2; D might be TRBD1 (6 bases). Trimming removed 4 bases from V and 4 bases from J, with 14 bases in between. This CDR3 contains 14 residues. CDR1 SGHRS and CDR2 YFSETQ come from the germline V gene. The CDR3 DNA reads TGCGCCAGCAGCCCGGGCGACAGGAGCTATGGCTACACCTTC. The encoded protein is CASSPGDRSYGYTF.

This clone was observed a single time. The chain couples TRBV6-5 to TRBJ1-2; TRBD1 agrees at 7 bases. Per germline, CDR1 MNHEY and CDR2 SVGAGI. Unmatched junction bases numbered 5, after V lost 2 bases and J lost 8 bases. The CDR3 is 13 amino acids. CDR3 region: CASSYAAGGGYTF. The DNA for the CDR3 is TGTGCCAGCAGTTACGCGGCAGGGGGAGGCTACACCTTC.

The chain recombines TRBV14 with TRBJ2-7; D perhaps matches TRBD2 (6 bases). CDR1 is SGHDN and CDR2 is FVKESK in the germline V gene. This CDR3 contains 15 residues. Trimming stripped 2 bases from V and 2 bases from J, with 13 bases between. As DNA, the CDR3 is TGTGCCAGCAGCCAAAGGGGCACGGGAGCCTACGAGCAGTACTTC. This gives the protein CASSQRGTGAYEQYF.

In the case of this clone: A junction boundary mismatches the germline segment, possibly from a read error. Other DNA sequences of this sample code for an identical CDR3. This sequence joins TRBV29-1 and TRBJ2-5; D possibly corresponds to TRBD2 (5 bases). CDR3 size: 13 residues. Germline CDR1 SQVTM, CDR2 ANQGSEA. The CDR3 DNA sequence: TGTAGCGTTGAATTTGGTCTGGCTGAGACCCAGTACTTC. Its translation is CSVEFGLAETQYF.

This chain links TRBV28 with TRBJ2-2; TRBD2 matches 12 bases. There are 17 residues in the CDR3. With 6 bases clipped from V and 6 bases from J, the junction kept 11 bases outside the gene matches. In germline, CDR1 is MDHEN, CDR2 SYDVKM. DNA of the CDR3: TGTGCCAGCAGACCATCCGGACTAGCGGGGAGATCCGGGGAGCTGTTTTTT. Its protein is CASRPSGLAGRSGELFF.

This chain joins TRBV7-6 and TRBJ2-7, with a possible D match to TRBD1 (6 bases). Trimming took off 5 bases at V and 2 bases at J, with 22 bases between the two ends. The length of the CDR3 is 17 residues. The germline CDR1 and CDR2 sequences are SGHVS and FNYEAQ. This CDR3 reads CASSILPNRDTPYEQYF. In DNA, the CDR3 is TGTGCCAGCAGCATATTACCAAACCGGGACACCCCCTACGAGCAGTACTTC.

V is TRBV9 and J is TRBJ1-1, with 8 bases lining up with TRBD1. Germline CDR1 and CDR2: SGDLS and YYNGEE. The trim removed 4 bases at V and 1 base at J, leaving 6 bases unmatched. The CDR3 contains 15 residues. CDR3 protein: CASSPRTGQNTEAFF. CDR3 coding DNA: TGTGCCAGCAGCCCCCGGACAGGGCAGAACACTGAAGCTTTCTTT. The entire variable domain, with the rest obtained from reference TRBV9 and TRBJ1-1, is as follows: DSGVTQTPKHLITATGQRVTLRCSPRSGDLSVYWYQQSLDQGLQFLIQYYNGEERAKGNILERFSAQQFPDLHSELNLSSLELGDSALYFCASSPRTGQNTEAFFGQGTRLTVV.

This clone showed up just a few times. The chain couples TRBV10-3 to TRBJ2-7; no reliable D call. The CDR3 is 13 residues long. The ends were cut back, 6 bases at V and 0 bases at J, with 9 bases in the middle. Germline V gene data show CDR1 as ENHRY and CDR2 as SYGVKD. CDR3 sequence: CAIRRSGSYEQYF. DNA of the CDR3: TGTGCCATCAGGCGTTCAGGCTCCTACGAGCAGTACTTC.

The rearrangement uses TRBV29-1 and TRBJ1-3, with 10 nucleotides matching TRBD1. J gave up 3 bases and V 7 bases, and 6 bases lay outside the gene matches. The CDR3 sequence is 14 residues long. CDR1 and CDR2 (germline): SQVTM, ANQGSEA. CDR3 bases: TGCAGCGCGGAGACAGGGGGCGGTGGAAACACCATATATTTT. Translation: CSAETGGGGNTIYF.